This entry lists 4 T cell receptor beta chains sequenced from one sample in a study of CD8 T cells in Susac syndrome. The RNA, roughly 0.45 to 1 ug, was put through reverse transcription using random hexamers. TCRdb re-called the immunoSEQ multiplex PCR reads through MiXCR, storing one row per CDR3 protein. Seen here are about 210,000 distinct CDR3 sequences, just under 95% observed once, and the top ten hold around 0.082%. The sample taken for sequencing was CD4+ T cells from PBMCs. The receptors shown here come from a human donor with multiple sclerosis.

The V and J genes are TRBV20-1 and TRBJ1-1; no clear D. The CDR3 consists of 15 residues. Germline V gene data show CDR1 as DFQATT and CDR2 as SNEGSKA (reference sequence). V dropped 6 bases and J dropped 0 bases, with 17 bases sitting between them. CDR3 sequence: CSATRIYLVNTEAFF. The CDR3, as DNA: TGCAGTGCGACGAGGATCTACCTGGTGAACACTGAAGCTTTCTTT.

The CDR3 is CSVVPTGDYGELFF. CDR3 sequence (DNA): TGCAGCGTTGTCCCGACAGGAGATTACGGGGAGCTGTTTTTT. This chain joins TRBV29-1 and TRBJ2-2; tentative D call: TRBD1 (6 bases). The CDR3 loop spans 14 amino acids. V was pared by 4 bases and J by 7 bases, with 16 bases between. Germline V gene lookup returns CDR1 SQVTM and CDR2 ANQGSEA.

This sequence joins TRBV5-4 and TRBJ1-2, with TRBD1 as a possible D gene (5 bases). The germline V and J ends were trimmed by 4 bases and 0 bases, with 13 bases remaining between them. Germline loops: CDR1 SGHNT, CDR2 YYREEE (reference sequence). The CDR3 loop spans 15 amino acids. The CDR3 is CASSPGPSANYGYTF. The CDR3 DNA follows: TGTGCCAGCAGCCCGGGGCCGTCCGCTAACTATGGCTACACCTTC.

This clonotype was detected only once. The rearrangement uses TRBV20-1 and TRBJ2-7; 13 nucleotides align to TRBD2. Germline-derived CDR1 and CDR2 are DFQATT and SNEGSKA (reference sequence). Trimming took 6 bases from V and 3 from J; bases not matched to a gene: 5. The CDR3 totals 14 residues. This chain's CDR3 is CSATGTSGNYEQYF. The CDR3 region has the DNA TGCAGTGCAACCGGGACTAGCGGGAACTACGAGCAGTACTTC.